The text below deals with one T cell receptor (beta chain). What it recognizes is unknown. This sample is drawn from a study of cytomegalovirus exposure and HLA in healthy donors. Study-level points and caveats: According to a later analysis, donors in an Asian-associated ancestry cluster reportedly had fewer N-insertions than the roughly 670-donor mean. A later analysis found that most CMV-associated TCR beta chains appeared HLA-restricted. In most subjects, TCR beta sequences reportedly gave accurate predictions of HLA-A and HLA-B alleles.

This PCR relied on a set of 60 Vbeta primers and 13 Jbeta primers. Data came from immunoSEQ multiplex PCR; TCRdb stores just in-frame clones and leaves some out. The sample contains roughly 100,000 clones, about 70% of which appear only once. The CDR3 spans 12 residues. V lost 8 bases to trimming and J lost 1 base; unmatched junction nucleotides: 4. Germline lookup yields CDR1 SQVTM and CDR2 ANQGSEA. The chain employs TRBV29-1 and TRBJ2-5, with 7 bases identical to TRBD1. Material for sequencing was PBMCs. This TCR came from a man in his thirties or forties in good health and CMV-seronegative. The CDR3 here is CSLRQGQETQYF. For the CDR3, the DNA is TGCAGCCTCCGACAGGGCCAAGAGACCCAGTACTTC.